The entry below describes one T cell receptor (beta chain). Its antigen remains unidentified. The germline CDR1 and CDR2 sequences are MDHEN and SYDVKM. This CDR3 contains 19 residues. V was pared by 1 base and J by 7 bases, with 28 bases between. This entry comes from a study of T cell responses to AZD1222 COVID-19 vaccine. Study observations and caveats: Two AZD1222 doses significantly raised spike-specific TCR breadth and depth over controls. After the peak T cell response, and only then, were repertoires sampled. Per reports, nearly half of all spike-specific TCRs target regions that are unmutated in variants. Spike-wide coverage was observed for vaccine-associated CD4 TCRs, with dominant responses at 160-218 and 743-854.

Measured with immunoSEQ multiplex PCR; TCRdb has only the in-frame clones, and not every one. In the table there are about 69,000 clones, approximately 82% of which are singletons. The chain is built from TRBV28 and TRBJ1-2; no reliable D call. The sequencing here drew on peripheral blood, taken 28 days after the second AZD1222 dose. The source is an adult who received the AZD1222 COVID-19 vaccine. CDR3 sequence (DNA): TGTGCCAGCAGTTTATATTCTGTGGGAGGGAGGAGTAACAGCGCTGGCTACACCTTC. Protein product: CASSLYSVGGRSNSAGYTF.